The source of this TCR beta chain is a study of blood T cell repertoires in COVID-19. Study at large: T cells, B-cell-depleted T cells, or PBMCs provided the cDNA or gDNA that served as material.

The table came from immunoSEQ multiplex PCR; TCRdb's copy has only in-frame clones and leaves some out. The sample records approximately 140,000 clones, 80% to 85% being singletons. The sample holds a few counts of this clone. The receptor comes from a man aged 55 to 70 with acute or convalescent COVID-19. The sequenced material came from peripheral blood.

CDR3: CASSQGETQYF. Written as DNA, the CDR3 is TGTGCCAGCAGCCAGGGGGAGACCCAGTACTTC. The rearrangement uses TRBV11-1 and TRBJ2-5; tentatively, D is TRBD1 (6 bases). The CDR3 consists of 11 residues. V dropped 5 bases and J dropped 5 bases, with 6 bases sitting between them. Germline CDR1 SGHAT, CDR2 FQDESV (reference sequence).